Presented here are 13 T cell receptor beta chains from one specimen sequenced in a study of blood T cell repertoires in COVID-19. Sequencing used immunoSEQ multiplex PCR; TCRdb keeps in-frame clones, though not all of them. This sample has around 73,000 clones, with 82% found just once. Sequencing input: peripheral blood. The source is a woman aged 60-75 years with acute or convalescent COVID-19.

In its sample, this clone was seen once. CDR3 region: CAISEEQRNQPQHF. The CDR3 region has the DNA TGTGCCATCAGTGAGGAACAGCGGAATCAGCCCCAGCATTTT. This sequence joins TRBV10-3 and TRBJ1-5; D not certain. The germline V gene encodes CDR1 ENHRY and CDR2 SYGVKD. Deletions cut 2 bases from V and 4 bases from J, with 9 bases between. This CDR3 comprises 14 residues.

The rearrangement uses TRBV11-2 and TRBJ1-1; D may be TRBD1 (6 bases). Germline V gene lookup returns CDR1 SGHAT and CDR2 FQNNGV. V was pared by 2 bases and J by 0 bases, with 10 bases between. This CDR3 contains 15 residues. CDR3 loop: CASSLSTGMNTEAFF. The CDR3 coding sequence is TGTGCCAGCAGCTTAAGTACAGGGATGAACACTGAAGCTTTCTTT.

With respect to this clone: In the same sample, other DNA sequences code for this CDR3. The V gene is TRBV18, the J gene TRBJ1-5; 8 bases line up with TRBD1. This CDR3 has 14 amino acids. The germline V gene has CDR1 KGHSH and CDR2 LQKENI. V lost 5 bases, J lost 1 base, and 1 base stayed unmatched. In DNA form, the CDR3 reads TGTGCCAGCTCAAGGACAGGGAGCAATCAGCCCCAGCATTTT. Residues: CASSRTGSNQPQHF.

The rearrangement links TRBV6-5 to TRBJ1-5; the D is unclear. This CDR3 is built from 13 residues. V dropped 4 bases and J dropped 0 bases, with 4 bases sitting between them. Germline V lookup: CDR1 MNHEY, CDR2 SVGAGI. CDR3 sequence (DNA): TGTGCCAGCAGTTTCGGTAGCAATCAGCCCCAGCATTTT. Its protein is CASSFGSNQPQHF.

The chain recombines TRBV5-5 with TRBJ1-1; D possibly corresponds to TRBD1 (5 bases). Germline values: CDR1 SGHKS, CDR2 YYEKEE (reference sequence). The CDR3 sequence is 13 residues long. Trimming took off 7 bases at V and 8 bases at J, with 18 bases between the two ends. CDR3 DNA sequence: TGTGCCAGCTCGGGCAGGGTCGGAAAAGAAGCTTTCTTT. This sequence encodes CASSGRVGKEAFF.

V usage is TRBV27 and J usage is TRBJ1-5; the D gene is possibly TRBD1 (6 bases). Trimming stripped 5 bases from V and 7 bases from J, with 18 bases between. Germline V lookup: CDR1 MNHEY, CDR2 SMNVEV (reference sequence). The CDR3 spans 15 residues. This CDR3 is CASSRRGALGQPQHF. In nucleotides, the CDR3 is TGTGCCAGCAGTAGGCGGGGGGCTTTAGGGCAGCCCCAGCATTTT.

The chain uses TRBV4-2 and TRBJ2-7; D not certain. The CDR3 sequence is 14 residues long. The ends were cut back, 1 base at V and 8 bases at J, with 15 bases in the middle. Germline V CDR1 and CDR2: LGHNA, YNFKEQ. The CDR3 DNA reads TGTGCCAGCAGCCAAGGTATACTCGACAAGAAGCAGTACTTC. Protein sequence: CASSQGILDKKQYF.

The chain is built from TRBV11-2 and TRBJ1-1, with D tentatively TRBD1 (5 bases). V was cut by 0 bases and J by 7 bases, with 12 bases left in between. Germline V gene lookup returns CDR1 SGHAT and CDR2 FQNNGV. The CDR3 extends over 14 amino acids. The DNA for the CDR3 is TGTGCCAGCAGCTTAGAGCCGGGACTCGGTGAAGCTTTCTTT. Protein: CASSLEPGLGEAFF.

This clone was observed a single time. This chain connects TRBV7-9 to TRBJ2-1; D gene ambiguous. This CDR3 has 13 residues. Trimming pared 2 bases from V and 9 bases from J, leaving 11 bases between. CDR1 and CDR2 (germline): SEHNR, FQNEAQ (reference sequence). DNA for the CDR3: TGTGCCAGCAGCTTATCGTCGAGTCGTGAGCAGTTCTTC. Translation gives CASSLSSSREQFF.

The chain employs TRBV18 and TRBJ1-1; the D gene is possibly TRBD1 (6 bases). Germline CDR1 and CDR2: KGHSH and LQKENI. The CDR3 loop spans 14 amino acids. Trimming shortened V by 4 bases and J by 5 bases, and 14 bases separated the two germline ends. The CDR3, as DNA: TGTGCCAGCTCACTGCAGGGGACGAGGACTGAAGCTTTCTTT. Its protein product is CASSLQGTRTEAFF.

The chain couples TRBV4-1 to TRBJ2-3, with 10 positions matching TRBD1. The CDR3 has 16 residues. V gave up 0 bases and J gave up 6 bases; unmatched junction bases: 6. The germline V gene has CDR1 MGHRA and CDR2 YSYEKL. CDR3 coding DNA: TGCGCCAGCAGCCAAGAGGGGACAGGGGCCGGGGATACGCAGTATTTT. This codes for CASSQEGTGAGDTQYF.

The chain has TRBV7-2 and TRBJ2-7, with 9 bases matching TRBD1. V was pared by 0 bases and J by 4 bases, with 7 bases of the junction left unmatched. This CDR3 region has 16 residues. CDR1 SGHTA and CDR2 FQGNSA come from the germline V gene. The CDR3 region is CASSLALGTGKYEQYF. As DNA, the CDR3 is TGTGCCAGCAGCTTAGCGCTTGGGACAGGGAAATACGAGCAGTACTTC.

This rearrangement joins TRBV6-5 to TRBJ1-3; 9 bases agree with TRBD1. J lost 4 bases, V lost 2 bases, and 6 bases had no gene match. The CDR3 length is 16 residues. Germline CDR1 and CDR2: MNHEY and SVGAGI. The CDR3 bases are TGTGCCAGCAGTTACGGGACAGGGACATCCGGAAACACCATATATTTT. It codes for CASSYGTGTSGNTIYF.